The 13 T cell receptor beta chains given below trace back to one sample, sequenced in a study of cytomegalovirus exposure and HLA in healthy donors. The PCR used 60 Vbeta and 13 Jbeta primers. Clones were sequenced by immunoSEQ multiplex PCR, and TCRdb holds only the in-frame ones, with some missing. The sample lists some 99,000 clones, about two thirds occurring once. Sequenced material: PBMCs. These receptor sequences come from a woman aged 70-85 years in good health and CMV-seropositive.

The chain is built from TRBV7-9 and TRBJ2-7; tentative D call: TRBD1 (6 bases). Germline CDR1 reads SEHNR; CDR2 reads FQNEAQ (reference sequence). V was trimmed by 2 bases and J by 1 base, leaving 12 bases between them. This CDR3 spans 15 amino acids. This chain's CDR3 is CASSLRTGNSYEQYF. The CDR3 nucleotides read TGTGCCAGCAGCTTAAGAACAGGGAATTCCTACGAGCAGTACTTC. Looking up the rest from reference TRBV7-9 and TRBJ2-7 gives the full variable domain: DTGVSQNPRHKITKRGQNVTFRCDPISEHNRLYWYRQTLGQGPEFLTYFQNEAQLEKSRLLSDRFSAERPKGSFSTLEIQRTEQGDSAMYLCASSLRTGNSYEQYFGPGTRLTVT.

The chain has TRBV5-4 and TRBJ1-1, with D possibly matching TRBD1 (5 bases). Germline-derived CDR1 and CDR2 are SGHNT and YYREEE (reference sequence). Deletions cut 0 bases from V and 6 bases from J, with 12 bases between. CDR3 length: 14 residues. In DNA form, the CDR3 reads TGTGCCAGCAGCTTGGGGACGGCGGGGCCTGAAGCTTTCTTT. Its translation: CASSLGTAGPEAFF.

CDR3 sequence: CASSQDRGYYGYTF. The CDR3 DNA reads as TGCGCCAGCAGCCAAGACAGGGGCTACTATGGCTACACCTTC. The chain couples TRBV4-3 to TRBJ1-2, with D possibly matching TRBD1 (6 bases). Trimming removed 0 bases at V and 3 bases at J, with 8 bases between. This CDR3 has 14 amino acids. The germline V gene encodes CDR1 LGHNA and CDR2 YSLEER.

The V gene is TRBV29-1, the J gene TRBJ1-1; 7 positions agree with TRBD1. Germline loops: CDR1 SQVTM, CDR2 ANQGSEA. V gave up 4 bases and J gave up 5 bases; unmatched junction bases: 10. CDR3 length: 14 residues. The CDR3, as DNA: TGCAGCGTTGCGTCCGACAGGGTACAAACTGAAGCTTTCTTT. It specifies CSVASDRVQTEAFF.

This chain joins TRBV5-1 and TRBJ1-2; 7 bases line up with TRBD1. CDR1 is SGHRS, CDR2 YFSETQ, per germline. The CDR3 length is 16 residues. V dropped 1 base and J dropped 2; count of bases not matched to a gene: 8. The CDR3 coding sequence is TGCGCCAGCAGCTTGACGCTGACGGACAGGAACTATGGCTACACCTTC. Translating it yields CASSLTLTDRNYGYTF.

The chain employs TRBV9 and TRBJ2-3; no firm D call. The germline V and J ends were trimmed by 7 bases and 2 bases, with 11 bases remaining between them. The length of the CDR3 is 13 residues. The germline V gene encodes CDR1 SGDLS and CDR2 YYNGEE. CDR3 nucleotide sequence: TGTGCCAGCGCTGAAGGAGTCACAGATACGCAGTATTTT. Its protein is CASAEGVTDTQYF.

The count of this clone is one. The chain joins TRBV18 to TRBJ1-1; possibly TRBD1 for D (5 bases). This CDR3 has 14 amino acids. Germline-derived CDR1 and CDR2 are KGHSH and LQKENI. Trimming removed 3 bases at V and 3 bases at J, with 11 bases between. In DNA form, the CDR3 reads TGTGCCAGCTCACCCCCCGGGGGTTACACTGAAGCTTTCTTT. It yields the protein CASSPPGGYTEAFF.

This clone has only a few counts. The gene calls are TRBV10-1 and TRBJ2-5; D is unresolved. The V gene lost 5 bases and the J gene lost 5 bases, with 15 bases spanning the gap. The CDR3 sequence is 14 residues long. Germline V gene lookup returns CDR1 WNHNN and CDR2 SYGVQD (reference sequence). In DNA, the CDR3 is TGCGCCAGCAGTCCCGGTCTAGATCCGGAGACCCAGTACTTC. Translation: CASSPGLDPETQYF.

The sample holds one count of this clone. The CDR3 DNA reads as TGTGCCAGCAGTAGCGACAGGGGTTCACCCCTCCACTTT. This encodes CASSSDRGSPLHF. The chain has TRBV2 and TRBJ1-6; 8 bases agree with TRBD1. This CDR3 comprises 13 residues. Germline V gene data show CDR1 as SNHLY and CDR2 as FYNNEI. V lost 5 bases, J lost 9 bases, and 3 bases stayed unmatched.

The chain recombines TRBV6-1 with TRBJ2-2, with D perhaps TRBD2 (6 bases). Trimming cost V 2 bases and J 0 bases, with 10 bases left between them. The CDR3 sequence is 16 residues long. Looked up from germline, CDR1 is MNHNS and CDR2 is SASEGT. The CDR3 region is CASSEQLAANTGELFF. CDR3 DNA sequence: TGTGCCAGCAGTGAACAACTAGCTGCGAACACCGGGGAGCTGTTTTTT.

The gene calls are TRBV4-3 and TRBJ2-3, with a weak D call TRBD2 (6 bases). V lost 2 bases and J lost 4, with 10 bases in between. The CDR3 loop spans 14 amino acids. Germline values: CDR1 LGHNA, CDR2 YSLEER. CDR3 region: CASSQLIAADTQYF. DNA of the CDR3: TGCGCCAGCAGCCAATTAATAGCGGCAGATACGCAGTATTTT.

This chain links TRBV7-9 with TRBJ1-1, with D possibly being TRBD1 (5 bases). Germline V gives CDR1 SEHNR, CDR2 FQNEAQ (reference sequence). V lost 5 bases and J lost 1, with 14 bases in between. The CDR3 length is 15 residues. The CDR3 sequence is CASSEWRGGNTEAFF. CDR3 nucleotide sequence: TGTGCCAGCAGCGAATGGAGGGGAGGGAACACTGAAGCTTTCTTT.

The gene calls are TRBV30 and TRBJ1-3, with TRBD1 as a possible D gene (5 bases). The ends were cut back, 5 bases at V and 1 base at J, with 12 bases in the middle. This CDR3 has 14 amino acids. Germline values: CDR1 GTSNPN, CDR2 SVGIG (reference sequence). CDR3 DNA: TGTGCCTGGTCGGACGGGACTTCTGGAAACACCATATATTTT. Translated, it gives CAWSDGTSGNTIYF.